Listed below are T cell receptor beta chains from one sample, sequenced in a study of shared clonotypes between healthy human individuals. Only in-frame clones appear in the TCRdb table, and some are missing; sequencing was by immunoSEQ multiplex PCR. Among 2 million to 2.5 million clones listed, roughly 96% were seen once. The sequenced sample was naive CD4+ T cells sorted from blood. The receptors were sampled from a man aged 18 to 35 in good health. CDR3s leave out the opening cysteine and the closing phenylalanine or tryptophan.

>TRBJ1-6|TRBV5-4
ASSKDRANSPLH
>TRBJ1-2|TRBV2
ASSESENHYGYT
>TRBJ2-7|TRBV11-2
ASSLDIGSLN
>TRBJ2-3|TRBV6-5
ASSYSLDRTDTQY
>TRBJ2-7|TRBV6-5
ASRGLAGVYEQY
>TRBJ2-3|TRBV5-1
ASREQGTDTQY
>TRBJ2-1|TRBV4-3
ASSPRTNSYNEQF
>TRBJ2-7|TRBV4-1
ASSQDERGVAAY
>TRBJ2-7|TRBV27
ASSLISDRIGYEQY
>TRBJ2-7|TRBV9
ASSVGTVSSYEQY
>TRBJ2-7|TRBV5-4
ASRPNTGVEQY
>TRBJ1-5|TRBV4-1
ASSQGFNQPQH
>TRBJ2-7|TRBV7-6
ASSYHSGSPAYEQY
>TRBJ2-3|TRBV6-1
ASSVLAHTDTQY
>TRBJ1-5|TRBV6-6
ASSLQGGNQPQH
>TRBJ2-5|TRBV5-6
ASRPGLAGRETQY
>TRBJ1-5|TRBV7-2
ASSFAGQNSNQPQH
>TRBJ1-5|TRBV29-1
SVKAGGQPQH